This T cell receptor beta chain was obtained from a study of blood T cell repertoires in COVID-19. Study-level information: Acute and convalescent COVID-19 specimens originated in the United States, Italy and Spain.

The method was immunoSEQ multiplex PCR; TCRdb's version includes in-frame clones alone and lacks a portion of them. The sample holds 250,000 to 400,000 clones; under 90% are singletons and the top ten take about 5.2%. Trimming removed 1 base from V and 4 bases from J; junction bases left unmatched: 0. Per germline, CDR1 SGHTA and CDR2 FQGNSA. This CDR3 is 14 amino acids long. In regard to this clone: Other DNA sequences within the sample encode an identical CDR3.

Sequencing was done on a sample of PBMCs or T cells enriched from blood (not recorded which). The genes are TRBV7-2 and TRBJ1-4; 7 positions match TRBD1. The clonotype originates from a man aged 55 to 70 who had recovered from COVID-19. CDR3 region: CASSLDRGNEKLFF. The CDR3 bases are TGTGCCAGCAGCTTAGACAGGGGTAATGAAAAACTGTTTTTT.